These 6 T cell receptor beta chains came from one sample sequenced in a study of blood T cell repertoires in COVID-19. Profiled with immunoSEQ multiplex PCR; TCRdb holds only in-frame clones, not every one. Among approximately 130,000 clones listed, roughly 69% were seen once. Sequencing was performed on peripheral blood. The origin of the receptors is a woman in her 70s with acute or convalescent COVID-19.

The table lists this clone with a few counts. This chain joins TRBV5-4 and TRBJ2-2; 8 positions match TRBD1. This CDR3 contains 14 residues. V shed 6 bases and J 6 bases; nucleotides not matched to a gene: 7. Per the germline V gene, CDR1 is SGHNT and CDR2 is YYREEE (reference sequence). The CDR3 nucleotides are TGTGCCAGCAATCTCAACAGGGGGGCCGGGGAGCTGTTTTTT. Its translation is CASNLNRGAGELFF. The whole variable domain, filled in from reference TRBV5-4 and TRBJ2-2, reads ETGVTQSPTHLIKTRGQQVTLRCSSQSGHNTVSWYQQALGQGPQFIFQYYREEENGRGNFPPRFSGLQFPNYSSELNVNALELDDSALYLCASNLNRGAGELFFGEGSRLTVL.

This clone was counted between two and nine times. The chain uses TRBV28 and TRBJ1-2; D perhaps matches TRBD1 (6 bases). The V gene's germline CDR1 is MDHEN and CDR2 SYDVKM. With 1 base removed from V and 2 bases from J, the gap between germline ends came to 17 bases. The CDR3 runs 17 residues. The DNA for the CDR3 is TGTGCCAGCAGTTTATTAGGGAATAGGGGGGGGAACTATGGCTACACCTTC. Its protein is CASSLLGNRGGNYGYTF.

The rearrangement uses TRBV24-1 and TRBJ2-5; D gene unclear. CDR1 is KGHDR, CDR2 SFDVKD, per germline. This CDR3 contains 13 residues. Trimming removed 2 bases from V and 3 bases from J, with 6 bases in between. The CDR3 sequence: CATSDSSEETQYF. The CDR3 coding sequence is TGTGCCACCAGTGATTCGTCAGAAGAGACCCAGTACTTC.

The chain is built from TRBV28 and TRBJ2-1; the D gene is possibly TRBD1 (5 bases). The CDR3 contains 13 residues. Trimming pared 5 bases from V and 9 bases from J, leaving 14 bases between. CDR1 MDHEN and CDR2 SYDVKM come from the germline V gene. CDR3 nucleotides: TGTGCCAGCAGTAAAACAGGTGTCGGTGAGCAGTTCTTC. It is translated as CASSKTGVGEQFF.

J is TRBJ1-1 and V is TRBV27; 10 bases are shared with TRBD1. CDR3 length equals 15 residues. Trimming at V came to 1 base and at J to 6 bases, leaving 5 bases not matched to a gene. The germline gives CDR1 MNHEY, CDR2 SMNVEV (reference sequence). Here the CDR3 DNA reads TGTGCCAGCAGTTTATTCTCGGGACAGGGGTCTGAAGCTTTCTTT. This sequence encodes CASSLFSGQGSEAFF.

The genes are TRBV5-5 and TRBJ1-6; the match to TRBD1 covers 9 bases. Germline V gene data show CDR1 as SGHKS and CDR2 as YYEKEE (reference sequence). The CDR3 runs to 18 residues. V shed 4 bases, J shed 10 bases, and the junction held 18 bases outside the gene matches. The CDR3 is CASSRTDRPGQGKSPLHF. The CDR3 bases are TGTGCCAGCAGCCGAACGGACCGACCGGGACAGGGTAAATCACCCCTCCACTTT.